The present entry profiles one T cell receptor (beta chain) with its context. Its target is unknown. Sequencing used immunoSEQ multiplex PCR; TCRdb keeps in-frame clones, though not all of them. The data show around 46,000 clones, roughly 89% seen once. The time point was: cycle 4 day 1 (C4D1), after around six weeks of nivolumab. Every patient experienced relapse after autologous stem cell transplantation, and brentuximab vedotin exposure varied. The sample is drawn from a study of PD-1 blockade in classical Hodgkin lymphoma. Study details: Nivolumab dosing for patients was 3 mg/kg, administered intravenously every 2 weeks.

Study observations and caveats: Newly diagnosed patients were reported to start with lower TCR diversity than healthy donors. Significantly greater TCR diversity emerged by C4D1 in CD4+ cells but not CD8+ cells. Exclusion was the outcome for patients who began nivolumab under 1 year after ASCT.

The sequence derives from a human donor with classical Hodgkin lymphoma. Source: peripheral blood mononuclear cells (PBMCs), taken before the fourth cycle of nivolumab.

CDR3 in amino acids: CASSIVASGRAAKNIQYF. The CDR3 region has the DNA TGTGCCAGTAGTATAGTGGCTAGCGGGAGGGCGGCCAAAAACATTCAGTACTTC. The rearrangement links TRBV19 to TRBJ2-4; 12 positions match TRBD2. Germline V CDR1 and CDR2: LNHDA, SQIVND (reference sequence). This CDR3 is 18 amino acids long. J lost 1 base, V lost 1 base, and 5 bases had no gene match.